This entry lists 15 T cell receptor beta chains sequenced from one sample in a study of blood T cell repertoires in COVID-19. Using immunoSEQ multiplex PCR, the repertoire was profiled, and TCRdb retains in-frame clones only, with some absent. The sample has approximately 63,000 clones; 86% are singletons. Material for sequencing was peripheral blood. All receptors come from a woman older than 75 with acute or convalescent COVID-19.

V gene TRBV7-9 combines with J gene TRBJ1-1; D uncertain. V was clipped by 2 bases and J by 4 bases, with 11 bases between them. The length of the CDR3 is 14 residues. From germline, CDR1 is SEHNR and CDR2 FQNEAQ (reference sequence). The CDR3 is CASSLRAEGTEAFF. The CDR3 bases are TGTGCCAGCAGCTTACGCGCGGAGGGCACTGAAGCTTTCTTT.

This chain joins TRBV14 and TRBJ1-4, with 7 bases that match TRBD1. This CDR3 comprises 14 residues. Germline V gene data show CDR1 as SGHDN and CDR2 as FVKESK. V shed 1 base, J shed 7 bases, and the junction held 3 bases outside the gene matches. The CDR3 sequence: CASSQGTGVEKLFF. The CDR3 nucleotides are TGTGCCAGCAGCCAAGGGACAGGAGTTGAAAAACTGTTTTTT.

V and J are TRBV28 and TRBJ1-6; the D gene is possibly TRBD1 (5 bases). V dropped 5 bases and J dropped 6 bases, with 11 bases sitting between them. The CDR3 is 14 amino acids. In germline, CDR1 is MDHEN, CDR2 SYDVKM. The CDR3 region is CASSPGLGNSPLHF. The CDR3 DNA reads as TGTGCCAGCAGTCCAGGGTTGGGTAATTCACCCCTCCACTTT.

This chain connects TRBV2 to TRBJ1-1; 8 bases match TRBD1. This CDR3 is built from 13 residues. Germline trimming cut 4 bases from V and 4 bases from J; bases unmatched to any gene: 2. The germline gives CDR1 SNHLY, CDR2 FYNNEI. CDR3 DNA sequence: TGTGCCAGCAGTGCCGACAGGGGCACTGAAGCTTTCTTT. This gives the protein CASSADRGTEAFF.

CDR3 sequence (DNA): TGTGCCAGCAGCTCGGAGACAGGCCCCAAGGAGACCCAGTACTTC. Its protein product is CASSSETGPKETQYF. The chain uses TRBV5-5 and TRBJ2-5; the D gene is possibly TRBD1 (6 bases). Germline values: CDR1 SGHKS, CDR2 YYEKEE (reference sequence). CDR3 length equals 15 residues. The V gene lost 3 bases and the J gene lost 5 bases, with 17 bases spanning the gap.

CDR3 region: CASSAGGLAGAFAKNIQYF. For the CDR3, the DNA is TGTGCCAGCAGCGCCGGGGGACTAGCGGGAGCTTTTGCCAAAAACATTCAGTACTTC. The chain recombines TRBV9 with TRBJ2-4; TRBD2 matches at 14 bases. Germline CDR1 SGDLS, CDR2 YYNGEE. After removal of 3 bases from V and 1 base from J, the junction contained 9 bases not matched to a gene. The CDR3 is made up of 19 amino acids.

This chain links TRBV7-9 with TRBJ2-7, with D tentatively TRBD1 (8 bases). Trimming took off 4 bases at V and 6 bases at J, with 16 bases between the two ends. CDR1 and CDR2 (germline): SEHNR, FQNEAQ (reference sequence). The CDR3 extends over 14 amino acids. CDR3 DNA: TGTGCCAGCAGCTCATACAGGGGGGGCGGCGAGCAGTACTTC. Its protein is CASSSYRGGGEQYF.

The rearrangement links TRBV9 to TRBJ1-2; TRBD1 agrees at 7 bases. CDR1 SGDLS and CDR2 YYNGEE come from the germline V gene. With 4 bases clipped from V and 3 bases from J, the junction kept 3 bases outside the gene matches. This CDR3 contains 13 residues. Here the CDR3 reads CASSPGGYYGYTF. The DNA for the CDR3 is TGTGCCAGCAGCCCAGGGGGGTACTATGGCTACACCTTC.

CDR3 nucleotides: TGTGCCAGCAGTTACTCGAAGCGATCAGCTGGCTACACCTTC. Amino acid sequence: CASSYSKRSAGYTF. This rearrangement joins TRBV6-5 to TRBJ1-2; no reliable D call. The germline V gene encodes CDR1 MNHEY and CDR2 SVGAGI. The CDR3 has 14 amino acids. Trimming cost V 0 bases and J 7 bases, with 12 bases left between them.

The chain couples TRBV5-1 to TRBJ2-7; a weak D match, TRBD1 (6 bases). Germline V gene lookup returns CDR1 SGHRS and CDR2 YFSETQ. This CDR3 is built from 13 residues. V was pared by 3 bases and J by 2 bases, with 9 bases between. The chain's CDR3 is CASSYRDTYEQYF. The CDR3 DNA reads TGCGCCAGCAGCTACAGGGATACCTACGAGCAGTACTTC.

The J gene is TRBJ2-7, the V gene TRBV3-1 (or the pseudogene TRBV3-2), with 10 bases that match TRBD2. The CDR3 is made up of 15 amino acids. Trimming at V came to 0 bases and at J to 3 bases, leaving 2 bases not matched to a gene. Germline V gene data show CDR1 as LGHDT and CDR2 as YNNKEL (reference sequence). The CDR3 DNA reads as TGTGCCAGCAGCCAAGAACTAGCGGGGCACTACGAGCAGTACTTC. Translation: CASSQELAGHYEQYF.

The chain couples TRBV23-1 to TRBJ2-7; tentative D call: TRBD2 (8 bases). TRBV23-1 is an ORF for which the function is uncertain. V gave up 2 bases and J gave up 7 bases, with 27 bases separating them. CDR3 length: 18 residues. This CDR3 is CASSQRGRHSGSSREQYF. CDR3 sequence (DNA): TGCGCCAGCAGTCAAAGGGGGCGTCACAGCGGGAGCTCTCGGGAGCAGTACTTC.

V is TRBV28 and J is TRBJ2-7, with D perhaps TRBD1 (6 bases). Per the germline V gene, CDR1 is MDHEN and CDR2 is SYDVKM. With 4 bases removed from V and 0 bases from J, the gap between germline ends came to 19 bases. This CDR3 has 17 residues. In nucleotides, the CDR3 is TGTGCCAGCAGTTCAAGCGCCGCAGGGGCTTTCTCCTACGAGCAGTACTTC. It yields the protein CASSSSAAGAFSYEQYF.

The chain is built from TRBV6-2 or TRBV6-3 and TRBJ1-2; possibly TRBD1 for D (5 bases). In germline, CDR1 is MNHEY, CDR2 SVGEGT. V shed 6 bases and J shed 0 bases, with 17 bases lying between them. The CDR3 spans 16 residues. This chain's CDR3 is CASSPGGHITNYGYTF. CDR3 sequence (DNA): TGTGCCAGCAGCCCCGGCGGACACATAACTAACTATGGCTACACCTTC.

This chain connects TRBV19 to TRBJ2-2; D is perhaps TRBD1 (5 bases). Trimming pared 5 bases from V and 5 bases from J, leaving 12 bases between. The CDR3 runs to 14 residues. CDR1 is LNHDA, CDR2 SQIVND, per germline (reference sequence). CDR3: CASSYRRATGELFF. Written as DNA, the CDR3 is TGTGCCAGTAGTTATCGCAGGGCTACCGGGGAGCTGTTTTTT.